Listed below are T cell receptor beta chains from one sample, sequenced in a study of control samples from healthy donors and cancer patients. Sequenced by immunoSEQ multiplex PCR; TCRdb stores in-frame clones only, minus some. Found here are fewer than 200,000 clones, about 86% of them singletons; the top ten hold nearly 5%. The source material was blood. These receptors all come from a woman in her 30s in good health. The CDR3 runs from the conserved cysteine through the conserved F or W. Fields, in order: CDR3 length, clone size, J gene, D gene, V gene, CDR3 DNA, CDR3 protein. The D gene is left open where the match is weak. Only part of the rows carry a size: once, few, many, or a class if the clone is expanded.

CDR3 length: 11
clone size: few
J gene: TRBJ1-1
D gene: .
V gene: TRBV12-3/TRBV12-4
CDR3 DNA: TGTGCCAGCAGCCGACAGGCTGAAGCTTTCTTT
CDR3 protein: CASSRQAEAFF

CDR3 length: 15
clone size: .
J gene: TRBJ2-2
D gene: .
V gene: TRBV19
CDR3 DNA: TGTGCCAGTAGTATTAGACCGTCGTCAGCCGGGGAGCTGTTTTTT
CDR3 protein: CASSIRPSSAGELFF

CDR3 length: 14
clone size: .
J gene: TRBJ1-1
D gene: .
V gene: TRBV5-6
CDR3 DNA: TGTGCCAGCATCAGCCAGGGTTGGGACACTGAAGCTTTCTTT
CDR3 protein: CASISQGWDTEAFF

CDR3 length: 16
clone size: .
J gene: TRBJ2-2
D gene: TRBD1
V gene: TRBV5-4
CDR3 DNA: TGTGCCAGCAGCTTGGGACAGGGGGGCTTCACCGGGGAGCTGTTTTTT
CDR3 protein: CASSLGQGGFTGELFF

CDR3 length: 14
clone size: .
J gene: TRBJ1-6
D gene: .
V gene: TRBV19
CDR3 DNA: TGTGCCAGTAGTATTGGGAGAAATAATTCACCCCTCCACTTT
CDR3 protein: CASSIGRNNSPLHF

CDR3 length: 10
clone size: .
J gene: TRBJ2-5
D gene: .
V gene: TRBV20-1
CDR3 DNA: TGCAGTGCGGAACAAGAGACCCAGTACTTC
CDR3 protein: CSAEQETQYF

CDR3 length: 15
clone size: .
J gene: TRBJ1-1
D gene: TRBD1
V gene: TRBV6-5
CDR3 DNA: TGTGCCAGCAGTTACCGTAGGACAGGGAACACTGAAGCTTTCTTT
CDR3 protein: CASSYRRTGNTEAFF

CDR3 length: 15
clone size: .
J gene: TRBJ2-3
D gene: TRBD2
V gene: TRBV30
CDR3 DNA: TGTGCCTGGATCCGTAGCGGGGGGGCGACAGATACGCAGTATTTT
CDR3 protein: CAWIRSGGATDTQYF

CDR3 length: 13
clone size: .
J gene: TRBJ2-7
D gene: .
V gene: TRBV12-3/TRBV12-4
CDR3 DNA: TGTGCCAGCAGTCCCACAGGTACCTACGAGCAGTACTTC
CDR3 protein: CASSPTGTYEQYF

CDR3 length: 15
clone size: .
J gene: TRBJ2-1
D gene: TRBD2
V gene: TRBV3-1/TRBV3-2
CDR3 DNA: TGTGCCAGCAGCCTACTAGCGGGAGACTTGAATGAGCAGTTCTTC
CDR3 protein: CASSLLAGDLNEQFF

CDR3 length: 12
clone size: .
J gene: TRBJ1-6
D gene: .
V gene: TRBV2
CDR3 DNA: TGTGCCAGCAGTCCTCAACCTTCTCCCCTCCACTTT
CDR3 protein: CASSPQPSPLHF

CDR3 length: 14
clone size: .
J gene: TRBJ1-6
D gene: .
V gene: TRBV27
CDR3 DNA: TGTGCCAGCACCTGGAGGGGGAATAATTCACCCCTCCACTTT
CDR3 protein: CASTWRGNNSPLHF

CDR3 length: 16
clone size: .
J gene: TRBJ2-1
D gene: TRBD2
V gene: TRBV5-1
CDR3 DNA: TGCGCCAGCAGCCCGGATGGCGGGGGGGTCTACAATGAGCAGTTCTTC
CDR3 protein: CASSPDGGGVYNEQFF

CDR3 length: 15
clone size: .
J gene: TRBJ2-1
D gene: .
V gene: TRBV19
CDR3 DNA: TGTGCCAGTAGTATCCGGGACCCGTCCTACAATGAGCAGTTCTTC
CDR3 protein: CASSIRDPSYNEQFF

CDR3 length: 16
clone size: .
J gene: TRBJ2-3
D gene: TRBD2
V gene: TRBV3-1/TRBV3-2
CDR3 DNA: TGTGCCAGCAGCCAAGGTCTAGCGGGGGGCACAGATACGCAGTATTTT
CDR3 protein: CASSQGLAGGTDTQYF

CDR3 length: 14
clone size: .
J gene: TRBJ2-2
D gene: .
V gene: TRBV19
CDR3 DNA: TGTGCCAGTAGCGGACAGACTATCACCGGGGAGCTGTTTTTT
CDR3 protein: CASSGQTITGELFF

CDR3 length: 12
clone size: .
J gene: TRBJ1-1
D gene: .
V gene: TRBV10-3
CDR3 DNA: TGTGCCATCAGCGGCGGACTATTTGAAGCTTTCTTT
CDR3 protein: CAISGGLFEAFF

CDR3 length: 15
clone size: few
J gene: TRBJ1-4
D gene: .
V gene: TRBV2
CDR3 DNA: TGTGCCAGCAGTGAAGCGGGGAGGCCAAATGAAAAACTGTTTTTT
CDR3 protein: CASSEAGRPNEKLFF

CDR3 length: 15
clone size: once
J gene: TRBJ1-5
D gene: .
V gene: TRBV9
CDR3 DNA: TGTGCCAGCAGCGTAGGCGGGGTTCGTAATCAGCCCCAGCATTTT
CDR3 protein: CASSVGGVRNQPQHF

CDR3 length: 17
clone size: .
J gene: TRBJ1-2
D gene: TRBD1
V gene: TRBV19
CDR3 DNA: TGTGCCAGTAGTCCGCGGGGACAGCCAATTACTCTCTATGGCTACACCTTC
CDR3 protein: CASSPRGQPITLYGYTF

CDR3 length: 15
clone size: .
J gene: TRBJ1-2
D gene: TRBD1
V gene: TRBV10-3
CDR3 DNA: TGTGCCATCAGTGAGGACAGGGGTTGGTACTATGGCTACACCTTC
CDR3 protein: CAISEDRGWYYGYTF

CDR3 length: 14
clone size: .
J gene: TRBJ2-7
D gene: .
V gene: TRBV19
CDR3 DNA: TGTGCCAGTAGTATGAGGGGCGGGACAAACGAGCAGTACTTC
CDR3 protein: CASSMRGGTNEQYF

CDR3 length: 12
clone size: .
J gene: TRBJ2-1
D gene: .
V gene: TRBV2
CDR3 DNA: TGTGCCAGCAGTACACTAGCAGCTGAGCAGTTCTTC
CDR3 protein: CASSTLAAEQFF

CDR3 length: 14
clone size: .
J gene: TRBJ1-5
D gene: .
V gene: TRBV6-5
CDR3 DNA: TGTGCCAGCAGTCCCGTCGGGGGGCGGGAGCCCCAGCATTTT
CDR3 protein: CASSPVGGREPQHF

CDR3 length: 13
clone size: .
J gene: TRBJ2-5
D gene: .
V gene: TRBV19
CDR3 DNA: TGTGCCAGTAGTATCCGGGGAGGAGAGACCCAGTACTTC
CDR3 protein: CASSIRGGETQYF

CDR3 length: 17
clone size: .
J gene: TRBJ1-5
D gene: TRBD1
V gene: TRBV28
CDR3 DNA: TGTGCCAGCAGTTTGCCGGGACAGGGGGGAAGCAATCAGCCCCAGCATTTT
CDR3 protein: CASSLPGQGGSNQPQHF

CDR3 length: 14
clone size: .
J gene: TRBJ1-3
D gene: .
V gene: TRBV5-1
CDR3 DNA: TGCGCCAGCAGCTTAGGAGCCTCTGGAAACACCATATATTTT
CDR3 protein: CASSLGASGNTIYF

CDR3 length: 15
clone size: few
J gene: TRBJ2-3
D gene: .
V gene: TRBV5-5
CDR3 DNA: TGTGCCAGCAGCTTGGGTGGCGTCTACACAGATACGCAGTATTTT
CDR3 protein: CASSLGGVYTDTQYF

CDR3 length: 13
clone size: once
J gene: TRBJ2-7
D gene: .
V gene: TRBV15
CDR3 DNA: TGTGCCACCAGCACAGGGGACTCGGTGGAGCAGTACTTC
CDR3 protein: CATSTGDSVEQYF

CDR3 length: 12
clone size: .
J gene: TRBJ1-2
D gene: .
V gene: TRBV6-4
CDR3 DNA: TGTGCCAGCAGTCCCAGGGGTCCTGGCTACACCTTC
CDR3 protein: CASSPRGPGYTF

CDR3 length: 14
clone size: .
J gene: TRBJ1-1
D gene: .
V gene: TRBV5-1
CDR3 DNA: TGCGCCAGCAGCTCCAGAGGGGGGACAACTGAAGCTTTCTTT
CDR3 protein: CASSSRGGTTEAFF

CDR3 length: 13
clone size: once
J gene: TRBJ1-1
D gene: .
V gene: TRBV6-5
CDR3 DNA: TGTGCCAGCCAGGCCCAGGAGAACACTGAAGCTTTCTTT
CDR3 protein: CASQAQENTEAFF

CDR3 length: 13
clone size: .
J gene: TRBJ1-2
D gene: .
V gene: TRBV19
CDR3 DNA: TGTGCCAGTAGTAGGGGCAGGGGTCTGGGCTACACCTTC
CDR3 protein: CASSRGRGLGYTF

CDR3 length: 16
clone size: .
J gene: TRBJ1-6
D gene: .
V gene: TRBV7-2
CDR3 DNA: TGTGCCAGCAGCTTATTTATTTCAGGGGTCAATTCACCCCTCCACTTT
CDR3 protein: CASSLFISGVNSPLHF

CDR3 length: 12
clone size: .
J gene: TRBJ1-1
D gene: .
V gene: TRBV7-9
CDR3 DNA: TGTGCCAGCAGCTTAGGGGCCACTGAAGCTTTCTTT
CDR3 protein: CASSLGATEAFF

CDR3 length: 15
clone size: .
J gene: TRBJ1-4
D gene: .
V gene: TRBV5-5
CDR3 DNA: TGTGCCAGCAGCTTGGGTCCCCAGGGTGGGGAAAAACTGTTTTTT
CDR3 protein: CASSLGPQGGEKLFF

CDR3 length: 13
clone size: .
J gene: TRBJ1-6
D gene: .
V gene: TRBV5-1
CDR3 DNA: TGCGCCAGCAGTCTCTCCCAGAATTCACCCCTCCACTTT
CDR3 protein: CASSLSQNSPLHF

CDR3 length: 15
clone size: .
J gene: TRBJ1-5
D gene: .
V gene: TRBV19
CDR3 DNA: TGTGCCAGTAGTGGTCGGCAGGGAGGTGTTCAGCCCCAGCATTTT
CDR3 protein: CASSGRQGGVQPQHF

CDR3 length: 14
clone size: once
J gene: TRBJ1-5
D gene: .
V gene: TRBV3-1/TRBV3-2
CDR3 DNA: TGTGCCAGCAGCCAAGGAGGGGGAAAGCAGCCCCAGCATTTT
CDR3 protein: CASSQGGGKQPQHF

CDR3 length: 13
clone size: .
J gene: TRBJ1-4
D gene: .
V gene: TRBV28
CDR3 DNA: TGTGCCAGCAGTCTTGGGGACCGGGAAAAACTGTTTTTT
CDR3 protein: CASSLGDREKLFF

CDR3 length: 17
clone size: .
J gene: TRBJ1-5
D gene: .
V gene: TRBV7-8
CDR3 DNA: TGTGCCAGCAGCTTAGCGCGGGACCTCACAAGCAATCAGCCCCAGCATTTT
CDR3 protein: CASSLARDLTSNQPQHF

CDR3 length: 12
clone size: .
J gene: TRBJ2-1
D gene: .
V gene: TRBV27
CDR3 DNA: TGTGCCAGCAGTTTAAAGGGGAATGAGCAGTTCTTC
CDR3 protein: CASSLKGNEQFF

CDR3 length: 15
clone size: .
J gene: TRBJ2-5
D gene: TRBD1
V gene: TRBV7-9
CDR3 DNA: TGTGCCAGCAGCTTAGTTGGGACAGAAAAAGAGACCCAGTACTTC
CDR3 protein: CASSLVGTEKETQYF

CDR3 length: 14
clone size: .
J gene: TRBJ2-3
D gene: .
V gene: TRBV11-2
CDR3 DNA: TGTGCCAGCAGCTCTGGGCCTACGGGGGATACGCAGTATTTT
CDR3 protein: CASSSGPTGDTQYF

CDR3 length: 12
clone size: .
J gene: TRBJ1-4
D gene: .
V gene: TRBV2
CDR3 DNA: TGTGCCAGCAGAGCCCGCACAGGTCTACTGTTTTTT
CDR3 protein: CASRARTGLLFF

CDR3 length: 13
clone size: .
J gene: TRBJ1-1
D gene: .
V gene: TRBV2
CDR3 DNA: TGTGCCAGCAGCGACGGACAGAACACTGAAGCTTTCTTT
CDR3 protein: CASSDGQNTEAFF

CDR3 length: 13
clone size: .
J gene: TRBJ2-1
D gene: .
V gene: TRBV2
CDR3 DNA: TGTGCCAGCAGGGAACTAGAATACAATGAGCAGTTCTTC
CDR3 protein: CASRELEYNEQFF

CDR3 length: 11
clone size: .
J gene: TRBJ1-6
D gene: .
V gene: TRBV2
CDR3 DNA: TGTGCCAGCAGTTTTAATTCACCCCTCCACTTT
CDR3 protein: CASSFNSPLHF

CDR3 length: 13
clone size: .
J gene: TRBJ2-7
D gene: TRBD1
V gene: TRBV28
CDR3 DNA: TGTGCCAGCAGACGGACAGGGTCCTACGAGCAGTACTTC
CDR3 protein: CASRRTGSYEQYF

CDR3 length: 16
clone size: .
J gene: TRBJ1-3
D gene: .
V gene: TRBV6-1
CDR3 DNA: TGTGCCAGCAGTGAGCCCACAGGGTTGGGTGGAAACACCATATATTTT
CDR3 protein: CASSEPTGLGGNTIYF

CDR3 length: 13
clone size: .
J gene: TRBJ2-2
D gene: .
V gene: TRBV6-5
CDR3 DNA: TGTGCCAGCAGCCCATACCCCACCGGGGAGCTGTTTTTT
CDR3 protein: CASSPYPTGELFF

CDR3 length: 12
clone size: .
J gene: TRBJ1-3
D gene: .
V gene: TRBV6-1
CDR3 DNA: TGTGCCAGCAGTGAAGCGGGAAACACCATATATTTT
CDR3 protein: CASSEAGNTIYF

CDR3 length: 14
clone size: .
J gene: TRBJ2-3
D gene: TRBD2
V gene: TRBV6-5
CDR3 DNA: TGTGCCAGCAGTCCGGGGGGTGGCACAGATACGCAGTATTTT
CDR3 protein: CASSPGGGTDTQYF

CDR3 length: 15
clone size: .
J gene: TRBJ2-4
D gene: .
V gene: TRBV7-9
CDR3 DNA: TGTGCCAGCAGCCTAATCCCAGACAGTGGGAACATTCAGTACTTC
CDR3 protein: CASSLIPDSGNIQYF

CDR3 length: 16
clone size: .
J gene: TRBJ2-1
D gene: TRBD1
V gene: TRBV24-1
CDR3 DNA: TGTGCCACCAGTGAACCCCGCAGGACAGGAGCTAATGAGCAGTTCTTC
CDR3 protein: CATSEPRRTGANEQFF

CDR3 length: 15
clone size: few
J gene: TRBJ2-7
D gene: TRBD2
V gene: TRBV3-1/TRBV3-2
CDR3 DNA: TGTGCCAGCAGCTTCCCAGCGGGAGGGACGTACGAGCAGTACTTC
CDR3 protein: CASSFPAGGTYEQYF

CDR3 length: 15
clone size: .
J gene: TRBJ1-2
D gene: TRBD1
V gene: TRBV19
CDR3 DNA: TGTGCCAGTAGTATCCCCCGGACAGGGCTCTATGGCTACACCTTC
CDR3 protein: CASSIPRTGLYGYTF

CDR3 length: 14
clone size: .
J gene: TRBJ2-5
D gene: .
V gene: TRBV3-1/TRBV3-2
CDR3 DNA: TGTGCCAGCAGCCAACGACAAACTCGGGAGACCCAGTACTTC
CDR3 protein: CASSQRQTRETQYF

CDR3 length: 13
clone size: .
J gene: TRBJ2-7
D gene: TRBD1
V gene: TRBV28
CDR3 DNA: TGTGCCAGCATCCCAGGGGGCTCCTACGAGCAGTACTTC
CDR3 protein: CASIPGGSYEQYF